This TCR beta chain was recorded in a study of CD8 T cells in ankylosing spondylitis. Points from the study as a whole: Clones linked to disease were reported to show significant enrichment in matched ankylosing spondylitis synovial fluid. Disease-associated clonotypes exhibited CD8+ identity and were relatively infrequent in peripheral blood. Typical of ankylosing spondylitis blood, it appeared, was a TCR beta motif of eight highly homologous variants.

This CDR3 is 16 amino acids long. The germline V gene has CDR1 ENHRY and CDR2 SYGVKD. V was clipped by 4 bases and J by 5 bases; unmatched bases: 6. 5'-RACE, quantitative and with molecular barcodes, yielded the TCR beta libraries. TCRdb passed the 5' RACE reads through MiXCR, listing each CDR3 protein once. The sample contains about 540,000 distinct CDR3 sequences, about 13% of which appear only once. Points on this clonotype: The antigen is not known.

Sequencing used blood, either unsorted or a sorted T cell fraction (not recorded which). The gene calls are TRBV10-3 and TRBJ2-3; TRBD2 matches at 13 bases. The source of this sequence is a male donor with ankylosing spondylitis. The CDR3 here is CAISATTSGRVDTQYF. CDR3 nucleotide sequence: TGTGCCATCAGTGCAACCACTAGCGGGAGGGTAGATACGCAGTATTTT.